A single sample gave rise to the 31 T cell receptor beta chains below, sequenced in a study of resident and recirculating memory T cells in vitiligo. Using immunoSEQ multiplex PCR, the repertoire was profiled, and TCRdb retains in-frame clones only, with some absent. The table lists 70,000 to 75,000 clones, more than 85% of them singletons, with over 4.5% in the top ten. The specimen sequenced was blood. These receptors originate from a male donor with vitiligo.

The chain is built from TRBV7-3 and TRBJ2-7; no firm D call. V gave up 0 bases and J gave up 0 bases, with 3 bases separating them. The CDR3 consists of 13 residues. Germline loops: CDR1 SGHTA, CDR2 FQGTGA. CDR3 residues: CASSLTASYEQYF. CDR3 in DNA: TGTGCCAGCAGCTTAACGGCCTCCTACGAGCAGTACTTC.

The sample holds one count of this clone. The rearrangement links TRBV7-2 to TRBJ1-1; 7 nucleotides line up with TRBD1. This CDR3 region has 16 residues. The germline gives CDR1 SGHTA, CDR2 FQGNSA. J gave up 0 bases and V 7 bases, and 11 bases lay outside the gene matches. CDR3 in amino acids: CASTEKRGRLNTEAFF. DNA of the CDR3: TGTGCCAGCACAGAGAAGAGGGGGCGCCTGAACACTGAAGCTTTCTTT.

The chain carries TRBV9 and TRBJ2-1, with TRBD2 identical over 9 bases. The CDR3 runs 16 residues. With V trimmed by 0 bases and J by 4 bases, 5 bases remained unmatched. Germline CDR1 is SGDLS and CDR2 is YYNGEE. The CDR3 region is CASSVVSGGPYNEQFF. The CDR3 DNA sequence: TGTGCCAGCAGCGTAGTTAGCGGGGGCCCTTACAATGAGCAGTTCTTC.

This clone came up once. This chain uses TRBV7-8 with TRBJ2-7, with D possibly TRBD1 on 6 matching bases. Per the germline V gene, CDR1 is SGHVS and CDR2 is FQNEAQ. Trimming stripped 1 base from V and 2 bases from J, with 21 bases between. The CDR3 has 18 residues. CDR3 sequence (DNA): TGTGCCAGCAGCTTAGACCCGGCGAGGGACACACGTACCTACGAGCAGTACTTC. This codes for CASSLDPARDTRTYEQYF.

V is TRBV29-1 and J is TRBJ1-1, with D perhaps matching TRBD1 (5 bases). V shed 6 bases and J shed 4 bases, with 9 bases lying between them. CDR3 length: 11 residues. Per germline, CDR1 SQVTM and CDR2 ANQGSEA. Written as DNA, the CDR3 is TGCAGCGTGCGACAGTTCACTGAAGCTTTCTTT. This translates into CSVRQFTEAFF.

This chain links TRBV12-5 with TRBJ2-7; D is unclear. Germline-derived CDR1 and CDR2 are LGHNT and FRNRAP. This CDR3 has 14 amino acids. Deletions cut 7 bases from V and 1 base from J, with 14 bases between. CDR3 nucleotide sequence: TGTGCTAGTGCTCACACGGGTTCTTCCTACGAGCAGTACTTC. It codes for CASAHTGSSYEQYF.

The chain has TRBV27 and TRBJ1-2; D is unclear. Germline CDR1 and CDR2: MNHEY and SMNVEV (reference sequence). The V and J ends lost 5 bases and 1 base respectively, with 20 bases between them. The CDR3 totals 17 residues. As DNA, the CDR3 is TGTGCCAGCAGTCCCTATCGGAACTCACGGAGTAACTATGGCTACACCTTC. As protein: CASSPYRNSRSNYGYTF.

The rearrangement links TRBV7-9 to TRBJ2-2, with TRBD2 as a possible D gene (5 bases). Per germline, CDR1 SEHNR and CDR2 FQNEAQ (reference sequence). V lost 5 bases to trimming and J lost 0 bases, with 10 bases between them. This CDR3 region has 15 residues. The CDR3 is CASSRDGTNTGELFF. The CDR3 region has the DNA TGTGCCAGCAGCCGAGACGGGACGAACACCGGGGAGCTGTTTTTT.

CDR3 in DNA: TGCGCCAGCAGCTTTGCAGGGGCCCCACAGACCCAGTACTTC. Translated: CASSFAGAPQTQYF. This sequence joins TRBV4-3 and TRBJ2-5, with TRBD1 as a possible D gene (6 bases). CDR1 and CDR2 from the germline V gene are LGHNA and YSLEER. The CDR3 consists of 14 residues. The V and J ends lost 5 bases and 6 bases respectively, with 16 bases between them.

The gene calls are TRBV7-3 and TRBJ2-3, with 8 positions matching TRBD1. The CDR3 runs to 20 residues. V was pared by 1 base and J by 0 bases, with 15 bases of the junction left unmatched. Looked up from germline, CDR1 is SGHTA and CDR2 is FQGTGA. The CDR3 region has the DNA TGTGCCAGCAGCTTAATTGGCCGGGACAGGCTTATCTCTAGCACAGATACGCAGTATTTT. This translates into CASSLIGRDRLISSTDTQYF.

The gene calls are TRBV7-3 and TRBJ2-3, with 9 bases matching TRBD1. V was pared by 8 bases and J by 2 bases, with 5 bases of the junction left unmatched. Germline assignment: CDR1 SGHTA and CDR2 FQGTGA. The CDR3 is 14 residues long. The DNA of the CDR3 is TGTGCCAGCGGGACAGGGCGTCCCACAGATACGCAGTATTTT. It encodes CASGTGRPTDTQYF. The variable domain in full, with the rest retrieved from reference TRBV7-3 and TRBJ2-3, is GAGVSQTPSNKVTEKGKYVELRCDPISGHTALYWYRQSLGQGPEFLIYFQGTGAADDSGLPNDRFFAVRPEGSVSTLKIQRTERGDSAVYLCASGTGRPTDTQYFGPGTRLTVL.

The chain combines TRBV13 with TRBJ2-7; D not certain. Trimming left V 5 bases short and J 4 bases short, with 18 bases between. Per the germline V gene, CDR1 is PRHDT and CDR2 is FYEKMQ (reference sequence). The CDR3 runs 15 residues. The CDR3: CASSPRVALSYEQYF. CDR3 in DNA: TGTGCCAGCAGCCCCCGAGTTGCGCTGTCATACGAGCAGTACTTC.

The chain links TRBV7-8 to TRBJ2-5; possibly TRBD2 for D (6 bases). V lost 5 bases and J 2 bases, leaving 18 bases between the germline ends. CDR1 and CDR2 from the germline V gene are SGHVS and FQNEAQ. This CDR3 comprises 16 residues. CDR3 protein: CASSPQRVGKQETQYF. The CDR3 coding sequence is TGTGCCAGCAGCCCCCAGCGGGTGGGAAAACAAGAGACCCAGTACTTC.

The rearrangement links TRBV7-3 to TRBJ2-3; 8 nucleotides match TRBD1. The germline CDR1 and CDR2 sequences are SGHTA and FQGTGA. This CDR3 spans 18 amino acids. Trimming took 0 bases from V and 5 from J; bases not matched to a gene: 13. Here the CDR3 reads CASSLTPQGQEVGDTQYF. CDR3 bases: TGTGCCAGCAGCTTAACACCCCAGGGACAGGAGGTAGGAGATACGCAGTATTTT.

This chain joins TRBV10-3 and TRBJ1-5, with a possible D match to TRBD1 (6 bases). Trimming took off 4 bases at V and 1 base at J, with 8 bases between the two ends. The CDR3 is 14 residues long. CDR1 ENHRY and CDR2 SYGVKD come from the germline V gene. In DNA form, the CDR3 reads TGTGCCATCAGTGCAGGGGACAGCAATCAGCCCCAGCATTTT. Amino acids: CAISAGDSNQPQHF.

This clone is a singleton in its sample. V gene TRBV18 combines with J gene TRBJ2-7; weak D call: TRBD1 (6 bases). The CDR3 loop spans 17 amino acids. Trimming removed 4 bases at V and 5 bases at J, with 24 bases between. Germline lookup yields CDR1 KGHSH and CDR2 LQKENI. For the CDR3, the DNA is TGTGCCAGCTCACGGTTTAAAGGGGGATTCGACTCAAACGAGCAGTACTTC. It specifies CASSRFKGGFDSNEQYF. Complete variable domain (other parts from reference TRBV18 and TRBJ2-7): NAGVMQNPRHLVRRRGQEARLRCSPMKGHSHVYWYRQLPEEGLKFMVYLQKENIIDESGMPKERFSAEFPKEGPSILRIQQVVRGDSAAYFCASSRFKGGFDSNEQYFGPGTRLTVT.

This chain joins TRBV5-6 and TRBJ1-1; D gene ambiguous. Per the germline V gene, CDR1 is SGHDT and CDR2 is YYEEEE. Trimming took off 4 bases at V and 3 bases at J, with 16 bases between the two ends. CDR3 size: 15 residues. The CDR3 DNA reads TGTGCCAGCAGCGGGCCGGGGATCGGGGACACTGAAGCTTTCTTT. Translation: CASSGPGIGDTEAFF.

This clone was seen once. The sample contains more than one DNA sequence encoding this CDR3. The chain uses TRBV9 and TRBJ1-2, with a tentative D call TRBD1 (6 bases). Germline V gene sequence: CDR1 SGDLS, CDR2 YYNGEE. Trimming removed 0 bases from V and 2 bases from J, with 8 bases in between. The CDR3 runs to 14 residues. CDR3 sequence reads: CASSVGGGNYGYTF. CDR3 nucleotide sequence: TGTGCCAGCAGCGTAGGGGGGGGCAACTATGGCTACACCTTC. The whole variable domain, filled in from reference TRBV9 and TRBJ1-2, reads DSGVTQTPKHLITATGQRVTLRCSPRSGDLSVYWYQQSLDQGLQFLIQYYNGEERAKGNILERFSAQQFPDLHSELNLSSLELGDSALYFCASSVGGGNYGYTFGSGTRLTVV.

The J gene is TRBJ1-4, the V gene TRBV2, with TRBD1 as a possible D gene (5 bases). The length of the CDR3 is 17 residues. Trimming pared 4 bases from V and 4 bases from J, leaving 19 bases between. In germline, CDR1 is SNHLY, CDR2 FYNNEI. CDR3 loop: CASSGGPTTLGNEKLFF. CDR3 sequence (DNA): TGTGCCAGCAGTGGGGGCCCAACTACGTTAGGTAATGAAAAACTGTTTTTT.

This chain connects TRBV18 to TRBJ2-7; 7 nucleotides align to TRBD1. Germline loops: CDR1 KGHSH, CDR2 LQKENI. The CDR3 runs to 15 residues. Trimming took 2 bases from V and 4 from J; bases not matched to a gene: 8. The CDR3 region is CASSPEVGTVYEQYF. CDR3 in DNA: TGTGCCAGCTCACCAGAAGTCGGGACAGTTTACGAGCAGTACTTC.

The V call is TRBV19, the J call TRBJ2-1; 10 positions agree with TRBD2. The CDR3 spans 16 residues. Looked up from germline, CDR1 is LNHDA and CDR2 is SQIVND (reference sequence). The V segment lost 0 bases and the J segment 6 bases; nucleotides outside the gene matches: 5. The CDR3 sequence: CASSIERPSGGNEQFF. Here the CDR3 DNA reads TGTGCCAGTAGTATAGAGAGGCCTAGCGGGGGCAATGAGCAGTTCTTC. The full variable domain, its missing parts supplied by reference TRBV19 and TRBJ2-1, is DGGITQSPKYLFRKEGQNVTLSCEQNLNHDAMYWYRQDPGQGLRLIYYSQIVNDFQKGDIAEGYSVSREKKESFPLTVTSAQKNPTAFYLCASSIERPSGGNEQFFGPGTRLTVL.

The chain has TRBV2 and TRBJ2-3; 7 bases align to TRBD1. The V gene's germline CDR1 is SNHLY and CDR2 FYNNEI. This CDR3 spans 18 amino acids. V trimming: 6 bases; J trimming: 1 base; junction bases outside the gene matches: 16. The CDR3 nucleotides read TGTGCCAGCAGACTACCGGGTTCCCGACAGGGCGGCACAGATACGCAGTATTTT. Its protein is CASRLPGSRQGGTDTQYF. The entire variable domain, with the rest obtained from reference TRBV2 and TRBJ2-3, is as follows: EPEVTQTPSHQVTQMGQEVILRCVPISNHLYFYWYRQILGQKVEFLVSFYNNEISEKSEIFDDQFSVERPDGSNFTLKIRSTKLEDSAMYFCASRLPGSRQGGTDTQYFGPGTRLTVL.

This chain connects TRBV21-1 to TRBJ2-4; the table's D call of TRBD2 was not tested on the DNA. TRBV21-1 is recorded as a pseudogene. The CDR3 loop spans 16 amino acids. CDR3 loop: CASSNPSGGAENIQYF. CDR3 DNA sequence: TGTGCCAGCAGCAACCCTAGCGGGGGGGCCGAAAACATTCAGTACTTC.

This chain connects TRBV30 to TRBJ1-1, with 10 bases matching TRBD1. The length of the CDR3 is 13 residues. V lost 3 bases, J lost 5 bases, and 3 bases stayed unmatched. From germline, CDR1 is GTSNPN and CDR2 SVGIG (reference sequence). As DNA, the CDR3 is TGTGCCTGGAGGGACAGGGGGGGGACTGAAGCTTTCTTT. Translating it yields CAWRDRGGTEAFF.

The gene calls are TRBV9 and TRBJ1-6; TRBD1 is a possible D gene (5 bases). The CDR3 contains 14 residues. V lost 0 bases and J lost 8, with 9 bases in between. CDR1 is SGDLS and CDR2 is YYNGEE in the germline V gene. In nucleotides, the CDR3 is TGTGCCAGCAGCGTAGGGACAATACATTCACCCCTCCACTTT. As protein: CASSVGTIHSPLHF.

The V call is TRBV4-1, the J call TRBJ2-4; D is unclear. Trimming stripped 1 base from V and 0 bases from J, with 10 bases between. CDR1 is MGHRA and CDR2 is YSYEKL in the germline V gene. This CDR3 comprises 16 residues. This CDR3 is CASSQVGELAKNIQYF. The CDR3 DNA is TGCGCCAGCAGCCAAGTCGGAGAGCTAGCCAAAAACATTCAGTACTTC.

The J gene is TRBJ2-7, the V gene TRBV10-3; 10 bases map to TRBD1. J was trimmed by 9 bases and V by 5 bases; bases with no gene match: 10. CDR1 ENHRY and CDR2 SYGVKD come from the germline V gene. This CDR3 region has 14 residues. This CDR3 is CAISRGDRGWWQYF. The CDR3 bases are TGTGCCATCAGTCGGGGGGACAGGGGTTGGTGGCAGTACTTC.

A few counts support this clone. The chain employs TRBV29-1 and TRBJ2-5; a weak D match, TRBD2 (6 bases). V was trimmed by 8 bases and J by 4 bases, leaving 20 bases between them. CDR3 length: 14 amino acids. Germline CDR1 and CDR2: SQVTM and ANQGSEA. The CDR3 reads CSFRHSSGLETQYF. The CDR3 DNA reads as TGCAGCTTCCGGCATAGTAGCGGTTTAGAGACCCAGTACTTC.

The chain links TRBV5-6 to TRBJ1-2; 8 positions agree with TRBD1. This CDR3 comprises 14 residues. J was trimmed by 2 bases and V by 1 base; bases with no gene match: 1. Germline CDR1 reads SGHDT; CDR2 reads YYEEEE. Here the CDR3 DNA reads TGTGCCAGCAGCTTGCGGGACAGGAACTATGGCTACACCTTC. It translates to CASSLRDRNYGYTF.

This clone was seen once. The chain links TRBV4-3 to TRBJ1-2; 10 nucleotides line up with TRBD1. Germline trimming cut 1 base from V and 4 bases from J; bases unmatched to any gene: 0. Germline V lookup: CDR1 LGHNA, CDR2 YSLEER. The CDR3 sequence is 14 residues long. The DNA for the CDR3 is TGCGCCAGCAGCCAAGGGACAGGGGGCTATGGCTACACCTTC. It codes for CASSQGTGGYGYTF.

The V gene is TRBV25-1, the J gene TRBJ1-4; maybe TRBD1 (5 bases). The CDR3 runs 12 residues. Germline V gives CDR1 MGHDK, CDR2 SYGVNS. Trimming removed 8 bases at V and 10 bases at J, with 14 bases between. The CDR3 spells CASFGEGRKLFF. As DNA, the CDR3 is TGTGCCAGCTTTGGGGAGGGGCGAAAACTGTTTTTT.